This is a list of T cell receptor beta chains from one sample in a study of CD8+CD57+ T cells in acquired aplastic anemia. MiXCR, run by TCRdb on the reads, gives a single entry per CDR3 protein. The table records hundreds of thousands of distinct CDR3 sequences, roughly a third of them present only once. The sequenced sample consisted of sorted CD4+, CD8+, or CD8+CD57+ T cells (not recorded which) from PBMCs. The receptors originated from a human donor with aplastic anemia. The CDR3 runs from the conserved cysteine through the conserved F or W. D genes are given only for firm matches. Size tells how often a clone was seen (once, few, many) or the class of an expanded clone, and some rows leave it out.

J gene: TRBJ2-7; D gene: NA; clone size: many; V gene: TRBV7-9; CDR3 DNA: TGTGCCAGCAGCTTAGGTGGTAACTACGAGGAGCAGTACTTC; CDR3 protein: CASSLGGNYEEQYF
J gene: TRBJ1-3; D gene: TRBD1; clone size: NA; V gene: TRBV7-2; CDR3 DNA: TGTGCCAGCAGCCCCAGGGGGCTGGGGAACACCATATATTTT; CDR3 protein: CASSPRGLGNTIYF
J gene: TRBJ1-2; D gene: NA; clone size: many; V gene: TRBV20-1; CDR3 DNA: TGCAGTGCTATGTCGCCCTCCTACACCTTC; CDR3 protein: CSAMSPSYTF
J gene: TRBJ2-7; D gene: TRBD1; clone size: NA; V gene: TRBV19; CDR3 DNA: TGTGCCAGTAGTACCCGGGGACAGGGGTACGAGCAGTACTTC; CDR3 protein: CASSTRGQGYEQYF
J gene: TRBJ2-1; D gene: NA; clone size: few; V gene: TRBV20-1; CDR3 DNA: TGCAGTGCCCAGGGGGGCTCTCACAATGAGCAGTTCTTC; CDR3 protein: CSAQGGSHNEQFF
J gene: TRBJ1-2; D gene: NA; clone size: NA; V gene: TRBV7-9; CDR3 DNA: TGTGCCAGCAGCCAAAGTGCAGGCTATGGCTACACCTTC; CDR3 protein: CASSQSAGYGYTF
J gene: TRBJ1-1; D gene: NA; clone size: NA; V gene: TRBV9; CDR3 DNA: TGTGCCAGCAGCGTCGGGACACAGTTGAAAGACACTGAAGCTTTCTTT; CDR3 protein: CASSVGTQLKDTEAFF
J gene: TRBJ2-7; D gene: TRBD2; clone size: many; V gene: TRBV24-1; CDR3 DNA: TGTGCCACCAGTGGCAAGACTAGCGCCGCCTACGAGCAGTACTTC; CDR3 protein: CATSGKTSAAYEQYF
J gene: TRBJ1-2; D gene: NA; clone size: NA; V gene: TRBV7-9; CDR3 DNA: TGTGCCAGCAGCGTGAATAGGGATATCTATAGCTACACCTTC; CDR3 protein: CASSVNRDIYSYTF
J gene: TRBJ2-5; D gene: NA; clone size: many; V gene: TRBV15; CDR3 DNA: TGTGCCACCCGATCCGAACGTTCGACGGACCAAGAGACCCAGTACTTC; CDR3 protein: CATRSERSTDQETQYF
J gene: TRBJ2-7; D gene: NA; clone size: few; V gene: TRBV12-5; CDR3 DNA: TGTGCTAGTGGTTTGGTTGGACGTGGCGAGCAGTACTTC; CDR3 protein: CASGLVGRGEQYF
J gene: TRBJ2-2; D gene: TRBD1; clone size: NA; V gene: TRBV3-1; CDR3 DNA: TGTGCCAGCAGCCACCGTGGACAGGGGGGCACCGGGGAGCTGTTTTTT; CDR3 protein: CASSHRGQGGTGELFF
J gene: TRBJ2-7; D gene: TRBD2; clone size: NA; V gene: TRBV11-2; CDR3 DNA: TGTGCCAGCAGTTATTTCGGGGGGGCTGGTCGCTTGAGCTCCTACGAGCAGTACTTC; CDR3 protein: CASSYFGGAGRLSSYEQYF
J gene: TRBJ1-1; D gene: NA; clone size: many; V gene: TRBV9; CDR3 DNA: TGTGCCAGCAGCGTAGGTGTTACGGCGAACACTGAAGCTTTCTTT; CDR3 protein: CASSVGVTANTEAFF
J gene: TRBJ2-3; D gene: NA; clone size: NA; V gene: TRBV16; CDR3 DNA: TGTGCCAGCAGCCCAATGGGACAACCCAGAGGGGATACGCAGTATTTT; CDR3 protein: CASSPMGQPRGDTQYF
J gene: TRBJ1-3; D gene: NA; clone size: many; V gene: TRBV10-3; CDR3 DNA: TGTGCCAGCAGTTCCCTGGACATGGGAGCTGGAAACACCATATATTTT; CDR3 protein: CASSSLDMGAGNTIYF
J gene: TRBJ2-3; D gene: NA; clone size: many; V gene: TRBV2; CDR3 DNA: TGTGCCAGCAGCGCCCCCCAGGGCACAGATACGCAGTATTTT; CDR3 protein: CASSAPQGTDTQYF
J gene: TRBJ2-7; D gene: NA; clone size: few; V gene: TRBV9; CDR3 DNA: TGTGCCAGCAGTTCCAGGGCCATCTCCTACGAGCAGTACTTC; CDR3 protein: CASSSRAISYEQYF
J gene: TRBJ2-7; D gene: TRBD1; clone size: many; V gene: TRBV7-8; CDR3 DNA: TGTGCCAGCAGTCCGGGGACAGGGGTTTACGAGCAGTACTTC; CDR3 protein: CASSPGTGVYEQYF
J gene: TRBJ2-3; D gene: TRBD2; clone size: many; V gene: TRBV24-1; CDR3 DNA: TGTGCCACCAGTGATTCTAGCGGGGGGCCCTATACGCAGTATTTT; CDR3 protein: CATSDSSGGPYTQYF
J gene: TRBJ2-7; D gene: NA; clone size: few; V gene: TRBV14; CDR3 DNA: TGTGCCAGCAGCCAGTATGAGGGAGGGGGCACCTACGAGCAGTACTTC; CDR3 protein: CASSQYEGGGTYEQYF
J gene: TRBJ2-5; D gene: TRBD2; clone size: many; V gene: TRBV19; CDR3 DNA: TGTGCCAGTATAGCGGGAGGAGGCAAGACCCAGTACTTC; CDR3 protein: CASIAGGGKTQYF
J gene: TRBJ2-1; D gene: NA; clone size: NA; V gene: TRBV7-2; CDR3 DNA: TGTGCCAGCAGCTTAAAACAGGGAGGTGAGCAGTTCTTC; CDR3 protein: CASSLKQGGEQFF
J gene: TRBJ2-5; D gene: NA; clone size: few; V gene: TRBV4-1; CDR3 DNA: TGTGCCAGCAGCCAAGTTGGCAGCAGTAAAAAGACCCAGTACTTC; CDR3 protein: CASSQVGSSKKTQYF
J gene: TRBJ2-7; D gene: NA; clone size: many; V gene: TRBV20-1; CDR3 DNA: TGCAGTGCTAAGTCACCGGGGCTCTACGACGAGCAGTACTTC; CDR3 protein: CSAKSPGLYDEQYF